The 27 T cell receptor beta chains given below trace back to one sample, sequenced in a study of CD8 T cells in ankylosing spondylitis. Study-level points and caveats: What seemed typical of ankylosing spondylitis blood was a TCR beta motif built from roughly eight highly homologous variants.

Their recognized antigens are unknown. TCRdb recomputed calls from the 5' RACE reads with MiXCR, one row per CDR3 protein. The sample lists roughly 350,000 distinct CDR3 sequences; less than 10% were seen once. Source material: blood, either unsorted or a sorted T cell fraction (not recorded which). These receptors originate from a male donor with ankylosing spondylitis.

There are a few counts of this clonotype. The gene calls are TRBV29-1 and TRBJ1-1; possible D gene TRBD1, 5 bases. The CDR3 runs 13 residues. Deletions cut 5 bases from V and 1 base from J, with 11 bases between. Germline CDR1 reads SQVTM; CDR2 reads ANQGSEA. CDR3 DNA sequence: TGCAGCGTTCAAGCCGGGGGGAACACTGAAGCTTTCTTT. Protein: CSVQAGGNTEAFF.

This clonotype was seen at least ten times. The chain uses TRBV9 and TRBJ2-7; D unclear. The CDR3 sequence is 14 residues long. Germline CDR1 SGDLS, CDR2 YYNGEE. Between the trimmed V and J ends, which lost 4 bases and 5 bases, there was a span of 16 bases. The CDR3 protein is CASSPQTLSHEQYF. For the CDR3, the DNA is TGTGCCAGCAGCCCGCAGACTCTTTCTCACGAGCAGTACTTC. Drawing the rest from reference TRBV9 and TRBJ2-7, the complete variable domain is DSGVTQTPKHLITATGQRVTLRCSPRSGDLSVYWYQQSLDQGLQFLIQYYNGEERAKGNILERFSAQQFPDLHSELNLSSLELGDSALYFCASSPQTLSHEQYFGPGTRLTVT.

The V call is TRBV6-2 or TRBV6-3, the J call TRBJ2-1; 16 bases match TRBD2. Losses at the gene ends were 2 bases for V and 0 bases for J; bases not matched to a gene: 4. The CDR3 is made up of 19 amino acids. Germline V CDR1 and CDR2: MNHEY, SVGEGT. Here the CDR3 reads CASSYRGLAGGSSYNEQFF. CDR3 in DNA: TGTGCCAGCAGTTACCGGGGACTAGCGGGAGGGTCCTCCTACAATGAGCAGTTCTTC.

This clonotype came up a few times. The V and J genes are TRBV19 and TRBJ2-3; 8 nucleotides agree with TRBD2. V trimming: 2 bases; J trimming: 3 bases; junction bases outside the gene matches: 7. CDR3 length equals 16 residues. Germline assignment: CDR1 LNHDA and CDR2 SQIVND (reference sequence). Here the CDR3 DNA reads TGTGCCAGTAGTATAACCGGGACTAGATCGACAGATACGCAGTATTTT. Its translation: CASSITGTRSTDTQYF.

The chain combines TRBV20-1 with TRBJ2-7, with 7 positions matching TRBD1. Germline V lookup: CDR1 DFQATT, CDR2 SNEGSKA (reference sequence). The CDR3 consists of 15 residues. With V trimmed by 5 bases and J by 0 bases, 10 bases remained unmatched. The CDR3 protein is CSAYPGQRSSYEQYF. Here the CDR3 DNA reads TGCAGTGCTTATCCGGGACAGAGGAGCTCCTACGAGCAGTACTTC.

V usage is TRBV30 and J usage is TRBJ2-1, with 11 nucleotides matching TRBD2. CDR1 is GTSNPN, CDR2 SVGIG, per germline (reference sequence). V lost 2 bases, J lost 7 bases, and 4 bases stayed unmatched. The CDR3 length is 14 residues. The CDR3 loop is CAWSTSGSGNEQFF. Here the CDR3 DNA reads TGTGCCTGGAGTACTAGCGGGAGTGGGAATGAGCAGTTCTTC.

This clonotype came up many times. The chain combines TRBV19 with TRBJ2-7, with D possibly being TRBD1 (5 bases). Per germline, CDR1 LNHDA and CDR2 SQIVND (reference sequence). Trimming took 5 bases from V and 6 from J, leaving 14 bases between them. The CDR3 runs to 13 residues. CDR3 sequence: CASSFFRDGEQYF. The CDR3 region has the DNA TGTGCCAGTAGTTTCTTCAGGGATGGCGAGCAGTACTTC.

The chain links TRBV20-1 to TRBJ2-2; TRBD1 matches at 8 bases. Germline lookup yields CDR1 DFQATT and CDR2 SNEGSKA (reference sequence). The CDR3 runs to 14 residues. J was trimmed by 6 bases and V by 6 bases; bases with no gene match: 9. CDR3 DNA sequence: TGCAGTGCAAGGACAGGGAGGTCCCCCGGGGAGCTGTTTTTT. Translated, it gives CSARTGRSPGELFF.

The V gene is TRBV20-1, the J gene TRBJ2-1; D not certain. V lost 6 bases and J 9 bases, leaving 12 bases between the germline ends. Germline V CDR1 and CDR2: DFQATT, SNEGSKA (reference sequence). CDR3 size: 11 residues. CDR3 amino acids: CSAPRVSEQFF. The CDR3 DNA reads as TGCAGTGCCCCTAGGGTCAGTGAGCAGTTCTTC.

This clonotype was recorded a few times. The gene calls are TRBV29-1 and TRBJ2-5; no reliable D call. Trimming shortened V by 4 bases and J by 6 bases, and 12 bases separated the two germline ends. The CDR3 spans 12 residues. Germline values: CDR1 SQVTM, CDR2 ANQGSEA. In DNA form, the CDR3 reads TGCAGCGTTGGAGGATTGCAGCAGACCCAGTACTTC. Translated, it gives CSVGGLQQTQYF.

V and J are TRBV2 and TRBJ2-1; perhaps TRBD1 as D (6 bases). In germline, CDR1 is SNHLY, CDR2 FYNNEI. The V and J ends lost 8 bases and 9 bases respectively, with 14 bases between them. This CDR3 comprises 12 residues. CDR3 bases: TGTGCCAGCGCATTCCAAGGGGGTGAGCAGTTCTTC. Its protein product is CASAFQGGEQFF. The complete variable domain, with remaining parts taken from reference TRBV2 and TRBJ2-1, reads EPEVTQTPSHQVTQMGQEVILRCVPISNHLYFYWYRQILGQKVEFLVSFYNNEISEKSEIFDDQFSVERPDGSNFTLKIRSTKLEDSAMYFCASAFQGGEQFFGPGTRLTVL.

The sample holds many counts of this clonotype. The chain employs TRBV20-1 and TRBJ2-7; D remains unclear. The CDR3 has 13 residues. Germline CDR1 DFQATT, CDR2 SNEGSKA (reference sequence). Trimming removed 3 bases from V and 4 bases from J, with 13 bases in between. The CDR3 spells CSASLQNFYEQYF. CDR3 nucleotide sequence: TGCAGTGCTAGTTTGCAGAATTTTTACGAGCAGTACTTC.

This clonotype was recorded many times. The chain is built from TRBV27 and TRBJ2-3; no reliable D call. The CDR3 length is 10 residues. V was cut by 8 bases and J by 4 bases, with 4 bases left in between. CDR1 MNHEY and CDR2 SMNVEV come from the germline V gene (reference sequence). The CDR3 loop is CASFADTQYF. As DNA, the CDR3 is TGTGCCAGCTTCGCAGATACGCAGTATTTT.

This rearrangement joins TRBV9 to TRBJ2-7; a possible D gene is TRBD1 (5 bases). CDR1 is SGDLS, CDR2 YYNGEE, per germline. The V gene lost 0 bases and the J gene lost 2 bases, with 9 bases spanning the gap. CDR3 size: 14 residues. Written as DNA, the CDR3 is TGTGCCAGCAGCGTAGAACTGGGGCCCTACGAGCAGTACTTC. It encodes CASSVELGPYEQYF.

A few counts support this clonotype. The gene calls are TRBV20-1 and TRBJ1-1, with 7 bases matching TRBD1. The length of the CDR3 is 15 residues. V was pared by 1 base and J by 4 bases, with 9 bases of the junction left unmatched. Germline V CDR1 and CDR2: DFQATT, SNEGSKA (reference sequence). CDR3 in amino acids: CSARGQGGFVTEAFF. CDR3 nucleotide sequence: TGCAGTGCTAGAGGGCAGGGGGGGTTTGTCACTGAAGCTTTCTTT.

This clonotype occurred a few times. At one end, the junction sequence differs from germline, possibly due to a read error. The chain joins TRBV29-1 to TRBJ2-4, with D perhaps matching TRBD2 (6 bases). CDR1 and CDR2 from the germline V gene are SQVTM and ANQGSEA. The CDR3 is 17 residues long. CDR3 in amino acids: CSVEGGLGSYAKNIQYF. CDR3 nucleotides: TGCAGCGTAGAAGGAGGGTTGGGGAGTTATGCCAAAAACATTCAGTACTTC. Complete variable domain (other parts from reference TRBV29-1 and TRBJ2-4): SAVISQKPSRDICQRGTSLTIQCQVDSQVTMMFWYRQQPGQSLTLIATANQGSEATYESGFVIDKFPISRPNLTFSTLTVSNMSPEDSSIYLCSVEGGLGSYAKNIQYFGAGTRLSVL.

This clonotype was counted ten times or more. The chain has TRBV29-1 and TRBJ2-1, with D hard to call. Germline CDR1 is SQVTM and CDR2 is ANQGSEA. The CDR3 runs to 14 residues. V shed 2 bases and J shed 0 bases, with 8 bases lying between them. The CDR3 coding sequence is TGCAGCGTTGAAAAAGGAAACTCCTACAATGAGCAGTTCTTC. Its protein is CSVEKGNSYNEQFF.

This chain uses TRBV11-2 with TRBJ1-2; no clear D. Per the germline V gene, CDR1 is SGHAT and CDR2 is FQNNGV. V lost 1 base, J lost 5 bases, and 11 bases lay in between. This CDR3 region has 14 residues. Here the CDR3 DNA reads TGTGCCAGCAGCTTAGCTGGGTCGCAATATGGCTACACCTTC. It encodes CASSLAGSQYGYTF.

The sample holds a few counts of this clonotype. Written as DNA, the CDR3 is TGCAGTGCTCAACTAGTGGGTAGGACAGATACGCAGTATTTT. Translating gives CSAQLVGRTDTQYF. The chain joins TRBV20-1 to TRBJ2-3, with a tentative D call TRBD2 (5 bases). CDR3 length equals 14 residues. V lost 5 bases and J lost 3, with 15 bases in between. From germline, CDR1 is DFQATT and CDR2 SNEGSKA (reference sequence).

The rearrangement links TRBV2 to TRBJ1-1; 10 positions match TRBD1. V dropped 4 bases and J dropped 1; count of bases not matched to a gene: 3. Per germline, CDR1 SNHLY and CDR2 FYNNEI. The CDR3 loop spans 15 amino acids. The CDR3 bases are TGTGCCAGCAGTGGGGGGACAGGGGCGAACACTGAAGCTTTCTTT. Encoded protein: CASSGGTGANTEAFF.

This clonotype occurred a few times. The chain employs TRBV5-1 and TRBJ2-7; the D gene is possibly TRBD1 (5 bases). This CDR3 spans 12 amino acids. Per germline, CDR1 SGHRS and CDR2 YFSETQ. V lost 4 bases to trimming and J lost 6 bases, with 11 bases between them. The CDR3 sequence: CASSLNQGEQYF. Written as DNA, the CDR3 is TGCGCCAGCAGCCTAAACCAGGGCGAGCAGTACTTC. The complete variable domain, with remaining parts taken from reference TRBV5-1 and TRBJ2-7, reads KAGVTQTPRYLIKTRGQQVTLSCSPISGHRSVSWYQQTPGQGLQFLFEYFSETQRNKGNFPGRFSGRQFSNSRSEMNVSTLELGDSALYLCASSLNQGEQYFGPGTRLTVT.

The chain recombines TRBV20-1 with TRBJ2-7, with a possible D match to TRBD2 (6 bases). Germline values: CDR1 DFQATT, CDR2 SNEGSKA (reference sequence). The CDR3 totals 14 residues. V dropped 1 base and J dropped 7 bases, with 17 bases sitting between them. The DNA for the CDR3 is TGCAGTGCTAGAGGTACAGGAGGGGTGTTAGAGCAGTACTTC. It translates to CSARGTGGVLEQYF.

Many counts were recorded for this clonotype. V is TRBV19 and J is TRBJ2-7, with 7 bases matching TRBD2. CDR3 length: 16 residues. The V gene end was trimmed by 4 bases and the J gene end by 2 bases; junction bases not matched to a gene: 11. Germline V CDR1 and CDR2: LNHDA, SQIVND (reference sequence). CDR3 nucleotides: TGTGCCAGTAGTACTCGGAGGGCTAGCGGACCCTACGAGCAGTACTTC. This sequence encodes CASSTRRASGPYEQYF. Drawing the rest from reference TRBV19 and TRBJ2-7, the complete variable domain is DGGITQSPKYLFRKEGQNVTLSCEQNLNHDAMYWYRQDPGQGLRLIYYSQIVNDFQKGDIAEGYSVSREKKESFPLTVTSAQKNPTAFYLCASSTRRASGPYEQYFGPGTRLTVT.

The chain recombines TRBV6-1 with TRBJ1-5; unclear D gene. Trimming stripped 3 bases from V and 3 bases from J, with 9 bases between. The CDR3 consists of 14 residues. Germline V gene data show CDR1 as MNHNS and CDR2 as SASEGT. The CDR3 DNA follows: TGTGCCAGCAGTGACGGGTCGCACAATCAGCCCCAGCATTTT. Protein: CASSDGSHNQPQHF.

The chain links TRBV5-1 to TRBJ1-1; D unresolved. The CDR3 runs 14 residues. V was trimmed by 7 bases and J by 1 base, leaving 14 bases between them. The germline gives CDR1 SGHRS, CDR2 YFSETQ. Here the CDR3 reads CASLKTGANTEAFF. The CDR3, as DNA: TGCGCCAGCTTAAAAACTGGCGCGAACACTGAAGCTTTCTTT. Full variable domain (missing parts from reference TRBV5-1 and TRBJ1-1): KAGVTQTPRYLIKTRGQQVTLSCSPISGHRSVSWYQQTPGQGLQFLFEYFSETQRNKGNFPGRFSGRQFSNSRSEMNVSTLELGDSALYLCASLKTGANTEAFFGQGTRLTVV.

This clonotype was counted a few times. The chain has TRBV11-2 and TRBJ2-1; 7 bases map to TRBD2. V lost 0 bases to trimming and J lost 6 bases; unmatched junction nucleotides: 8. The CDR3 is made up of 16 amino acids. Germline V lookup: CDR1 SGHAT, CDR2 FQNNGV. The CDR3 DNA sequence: TGTGCCAGCAGCTTAGATCCGGGGGAGGGCCGCAATGAGCAGTTCTTC. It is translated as CASSLDPGEGRNEQFF.

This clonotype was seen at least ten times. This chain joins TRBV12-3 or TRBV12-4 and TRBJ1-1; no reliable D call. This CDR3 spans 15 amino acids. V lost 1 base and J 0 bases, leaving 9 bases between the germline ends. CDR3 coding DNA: TGTGCCAGCAGTTTAGAGGTTTCCGTGAACACTGAAGCTTTCTTT. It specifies CASSLEVSVNTEAFF.